What follows describes a single T cell receptor beta chain. The antigen is unknown. The data are from a study of post-analysis software for immune sequencing data. Background on the study: Relapsing-remitting, secondary progressive and progressive-relapsing courses of multiple sclerosis were included. General study results and limits: Strong co-clustering by F measure linked samples that shared a preparation batch. People with multiple sclerosis had a significantly lower normalized Chao1 diversity than controls did. Elevated frequency relative to controls characterized four or five TRBV segments in patients, TRBV5-6, TRBV5-1 and TRBV20-1 among them.

Trimming took 0 bases from V and 8 from J, leaving 15 bases between them. The CDR3 loop spans 15 amino acids. Germline assignment: CDR1 SGHRS and CDR2 YFSETQ. Built from TCR beta cDNA, the libraries had unique molecular identifiers in them. Once roughly 1 to 10 million T cells were used, a few hundred thousand cDNA molecules resulted. TCRdb reprocessed the PCR reads with MiXCR, giving one entry per CDR3 protein. The table includes 750,000 to 950,000 distinct CDR3 sequences, about 57% detected once. This sequence joins TRBV5-1 and TRBJ2-1, with D tentatively TRBD2 (7 bases). The sample consisted of blood. The TCR originated in a girl aged 10 to 17 with multiple sclerosis. CDR3 bases: TGCGCCAGCAGCTTGGCCGGGGGGCGCGCGGATGAGCAGTTCTTC. Its translation is CASSLAGGRADEQFF.